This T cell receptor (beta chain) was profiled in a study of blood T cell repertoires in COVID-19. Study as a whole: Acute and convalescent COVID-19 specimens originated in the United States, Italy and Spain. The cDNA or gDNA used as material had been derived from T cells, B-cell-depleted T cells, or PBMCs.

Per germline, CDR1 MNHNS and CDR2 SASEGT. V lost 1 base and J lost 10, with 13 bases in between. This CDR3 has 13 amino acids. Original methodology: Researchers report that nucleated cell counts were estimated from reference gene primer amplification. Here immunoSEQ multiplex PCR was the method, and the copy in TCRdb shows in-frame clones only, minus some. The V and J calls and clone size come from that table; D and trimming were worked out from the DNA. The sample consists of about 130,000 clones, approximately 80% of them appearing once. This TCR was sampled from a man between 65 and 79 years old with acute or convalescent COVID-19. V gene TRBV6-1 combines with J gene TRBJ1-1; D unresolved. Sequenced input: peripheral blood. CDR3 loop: CASSEDSGRLAFF. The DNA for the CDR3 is TGTGCCAGCAGTGAAGATTCCGGCAGGCTAGCTTTCTTT.